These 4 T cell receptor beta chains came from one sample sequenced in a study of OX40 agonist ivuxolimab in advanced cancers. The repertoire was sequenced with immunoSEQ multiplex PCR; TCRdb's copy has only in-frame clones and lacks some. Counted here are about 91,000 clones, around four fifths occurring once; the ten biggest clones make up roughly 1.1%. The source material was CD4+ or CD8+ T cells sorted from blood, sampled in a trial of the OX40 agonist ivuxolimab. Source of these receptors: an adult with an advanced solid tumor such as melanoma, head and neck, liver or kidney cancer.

CDR3 in amino acids: CASSLARTGGQETQYF. The CDR3 DNA sequence: TGTGCCAGCAGCTTAGCGCGCACAGGGGGCCAAGAGACCCAGTACTTC. The chain recombines TRBV7-9 with TRBJ2-5; 8 positions agree with TRBD1. The germline CDR1 and CDR2 sequences are SEHNR and FQNEAQ (reference sequence). Trimming took 0 bases from V and 1 from J; bases not matched to a gene: 4. The CDR3 contains 16 residues. The full variable domain, rest sourced from reference TRBV7-9 and TRBJ2-5, is DTGVSQNPRHKITKRGQNVTFRCDPISEHNRLYWYRQTLGQGPEFLTYFQNEAQLEKSRLLSDRFSAERPKGSFSTLEIQRTEQGDSAMYLCASSLARTGGQETQYFGPGTRLLVL.

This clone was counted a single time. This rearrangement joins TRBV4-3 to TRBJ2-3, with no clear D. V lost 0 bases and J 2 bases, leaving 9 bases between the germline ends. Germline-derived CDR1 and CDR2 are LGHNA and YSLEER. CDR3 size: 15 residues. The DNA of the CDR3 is TGCGCCAGCAGCCAAGATCATGGCTTCACAGATACGCAGTATTTT. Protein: CASSQDHGFTDTQYF.

The CDR3 DNA reads TGTGCCAGCAGCTTAGGAGGGGTAGGCTCTGGAAACACCATATATTTT. Protein: CASSLGGVGSGNTIYF. This chain connects TRBV7-2 to TRBJ1-3; TRBD1 is a possible D gene (5 bases). The CDR3 totals 16 residues. Germline CDR1 is SGHTA and CDR2 is FQGNSA. Trimming shortened V by 1 base and J by 0 bases, and 10 bases separated the two germline ends.

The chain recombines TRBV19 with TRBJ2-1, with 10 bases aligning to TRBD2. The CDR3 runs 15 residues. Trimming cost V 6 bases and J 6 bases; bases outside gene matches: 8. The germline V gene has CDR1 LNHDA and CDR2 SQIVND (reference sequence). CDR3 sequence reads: CASSPGTSALNEQFF. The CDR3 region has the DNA TGTGCCAGTAGCCCCGGGACTAGCGCTCTCAATGAGCAGTTCTTC. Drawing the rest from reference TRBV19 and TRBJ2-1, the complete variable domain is DGGITQSPKYLFRKEGQNVTLSCEQNLNHDAMYWYRQDPGQGLRLIYYSQIVNDFQKGDIAEGYSVSREKKESFPLTVTSAQKNPTAFYLCASSPGTSALNEQFFGPGTRLTVL.